This T cell receptor beta chain originates from a study of T cells in Graves' hyperthyroidism and ophthalmopathy. Regarding the study as a whole: Blood samples included most of the expanded thyroid clonotypes exceeding 0.001. Prediction of ophthalmopathy progression came a median approximately 6 months pre-onset.

The authors deemed Graves' hyperthyroidism stable absent ophthalmopathy progression within 18 months. Pregnant or lactating patients were excluded, as were those with uncontrolled infection or other autoimmune disease. On this clonotype: Its antigen is unidentified.

Amplification of TCR beta CDR3 regions was performed using RNA transcripts as template. The study used the HTBI primer set for a first-round RT-PCR of the TCR CDR3. A single record per CDR3 protein comes from TCRdb applying MiXCR to the multiplex PCR reads. The table has 300,000 to 400,000 distinct CDR3 sequences, over 15% seen once; the top ten hold under 55%. This CDR3 region has 14 residues. The V and J ends lost 6 bases and 8 bases respectively, with 17 bases between them. CDR1 and CDR2 from the germline V gene are WNHNN and SYGVQD (reference sequence). The sequence was obtained from a woman between 50 and 59 years old with Graves' hyperthyroidism. The sequenced sample was blood. This rearrangement joins TRBV10-1 to TRBJ2-1; tentatively, D is TRBD1 (6 bases). CDR3 protein: CASSSSGTRDEQFF. In nucleotides, the CDR3 is TGCGCCAGCAGCTCCTCCGGGACAAGGGATGAGCAGTTCTTC.